The TCR beta chain under discussion was sequenced for a study of blood T cell repertoires in COVID-19 (dated by TCRdb to the early 2020s). In the study overall: The collaborator samples originated in the United States, Italy and Spain and spanned the acute and convalescent phases of COVID-19. The sample metadata nearly always contained a de-identified subject ID, COVID-19 status, age in years and sex. Subjects who had been exposed to COVID-19, were actively infected with it, or had recovered from it provided the deeply sampled blood TCRbeta repertoires that made up the dataset. The repertoires were released in a freely available public database intended as a resource for research on the immune response to SARS-CoV-2. The material from the prospective study consisted of cDNA or gDNA derived from T cells, B-cell-depleted T cells, or PBMCs. The samples were drawn from two sources: the first 160 participants of the ongoing ImmuneRACE study, and fewer than 1,500 subjects contributed by 6 global collaborators. Where available, HLA class I and class II types were taken from metadata supplied by the sample provider and were not determined by assay-based typing. Here is what the overall study found, with its caveats: Clinical and demographic metadata were provided uncurated, with the amount varying by source and participant.

Trimming takes 1 base from V and 4 bases from J, and the germline ends sit 11 bases apart. From the cysteine up to the phenylalanine, the CDR3 has a length of 15 residues. Solely the CDR3 DNA is kept, with 45 bases framed from the first base. Taken from the germline V gene, the CDR1 and CDR2 loops are MGHRA and YSYEKL. The table lists this clone with many counts. It has no known antigen specificity. No per-base quality is available; no much larger clone lies one base away. Whole blood was collected in K2EDTA tubes by collaborating institutions according to the institutions' own protocols. For TCRbeta analysis, collaborators shipped samples as frozen whole blood, isolated PBMCs, or DNA extracted from either of those sample types. The immunoSEQ Assay, a bias-controlled multiplex PCR, was used to amplify TCRbeta CDR3 regions from genomic DNA. For the original study's pipeline: The number of nucleated cells in each sample was estimated by amplification of reference gene primers within the assay. To quantify the absolute abundance of each unique TCRbeta CDR3 rearrangement, sequence reads were collapsed and filtered. For each sample, productive Simpson clonality was calculated by taking the square root of Simpson's diversity index across productive rearrangements. TCRdb limited this immuneACCESS table to in-frame rearrangements with V and J called. A share of clones is missing; checked studies link under half to unresolved V genes, and the rest is unexplained. Clone size and the V and J calls come from that table; the DNA yielded D and trimming. The sample table contains some 120,000 clones; only one count was recorded for almost 80% of them. The ten largest clonotypes hold 25% of the sample.

Source material: peripheral blood. The chain uses TRBV4-1 and TRBJ2-1; the D gene cannot be named for sure. The receptor was isolated from a human donor in a cohort sampled during active COVID-19. For the CDR3, the sequence is CASSQGSLEYNEQFF. The DNA sequence reads TGCGCCAGCAGCCAAGGAAGTCTAGAGTACAATGAGCAGTTCTTC.